A selection of T cell receptor beta chains follows, all from one sample in a study of OX40 agonist ivuxolimab in advanced cancers. Measured with immunoSEQ multiplex PCR; TCRdb has only the in-frame clones, and not every one. Among 70,000 to 90,000 clones, about 84% were seen once, and the ten largest hold 4.5% to 6%. The sequenced sample was CD4+ or CD8+ T cells sorted from blood, obtained in a trial of the OX40 agonist ivuxolimab. The receptor source for this set is an adult with an advanced solid tumor such as melanoma, head and neck, liver or kidney cancer. The CDR3 runs from the conserved cysteine through the conserved F or W. The D gene is left open where the match is weak. For some rows the clone size is stated as once, few or many, or as a class when expanded; others skip it.

d_gene | j_gene | abundance | v_gene | CDR3nt | CDR3aa
- | TRBJ2-3 | - | TRBV7-2 | TGTGCCAGCAGCTTATCCCCCCACCTGGCGGATACGCAGTATTTT | CASSLSPHLADTQYF
TRBD1 | TRBJ1-5 | few | TRBV6-5 | TGTGCCAGCGGACCGGGACAGGGCAATCAGCCCCAGCATTTT | CASGPGQGNQPQHF
TRBD1 | TRBJ1-1 | few | TRBV4-1 | TGCGCCAGCAGCCAGAGATTCCCGGGACAGGCGAACACTGAAGCTTTCTTT | CASSQRFPGQANTEAFF
TRBD1 | TRBJ1-2 | - | TRBV5-1 | TGCGCCAGCAGCCGGGGACAGGCTAATGGCTACACCTTC | CASSRGQANGYTF
- | TRBJ2-3 | - | TRBV9 | TGTGCCAGCAGCGTTACAGCAACAGATACGCAGTATTTT | CASSVTATDTQYF
TRBD1 | TRBJ2-7 | few | TRBV7-9 | TGTGCCAGCAGCTCCACAGGGGACGAGCAGTACTTC | CASSSTGDEQYF
- | TRBJ2-1 | - | TRBV5-1 | TGCGCCAGCAGCTTGAAGCCGGGACATGGCTCCGGGATGAGCGAGTTCTTC | CASSLKPGHGSGMSEFF
- | TRBJ1-3 | - | TRBV18 | TGTGCCAGCTCACCACCGGGTGTAGCTGGAAACACCATATATTTT | CASSPPGVAGNTIYF
- | TRBJ2-1 | - | TRBV9 | TGTGCCAGCAGCGTACCGGGGCCGAATAGTGAGCAGTTCTTC | CASSVPGPNSEQFF
- | TRBJ1-1 | - | TRBV18 | TGTGCCAGCTCACTGAGAACGGTGGGGCAGAATGGAGCTTTCTTT | CASSLRTVGQNGAFF
- | TRBJ1-5 | - | TRBV2 | TGTGCCAGCAGCCGGGGGGGGCCCCAGCATTTT | CASSRGGPQHF
- | TRBJ1-4 | - | TRBV29-1 | TGCAGCGCCGGGGACGGTGAAAAACTGTTTTTT | CSAGDGEKLFF
TRBD1 | TRBJ1-5 | - | TRBV19 | TGTGCCAGTACCCGCTGGGGGCAGGGGGGTAGCAATCAGCCCCAGCACTTT | CASTRWGQGGSNQPQHF
- | TRBJ1-4 | - | TRBV9 | TGTGCCAGCAGCGTATTTGAAAGGGGTGAAAAACTGTTTTTT | CASSVFERGEKLFF
TRBD1 | TRBJ2-7 | - | TRBV11-2 | TGTGCCAGCAGCTTGGCCGGGACAGGGTTCTACGAGCAGTACTTC | CASSLAGTGFYEQYF
- | TRBJ2-7 | - | TRBV7-9 | TGTGCCAGCAGCTTGAATGTCCACGAGCAGTACTTC | CASSLNVHEQYF
- | TRBJ2-2 | - | TRBV4-1 | TGCGCCAGCAGCCAAGGTTTGGGGGGCACCGGGGAGCTGTTTTTT | CASSQGLGGTGELFF
TRBD1 | TRBJ1-2 | - | TRBV5-8 | TGTGCCAGCAGCTTGTTAGCGGGACAGGGATACTATGGCTACACCTTC | CASSLLAGQGYYGYTF
- | TRBJ1-5 | - | TRBV6-1 | TGTGCCAGCAGGACTTTTTCCGATCAGCCCCAGCATTTT | CASRTFSDQPQHF
TRBD1 | TRBJ1-5 | - | TRBV6-1 | TGTGCCAGCAGTGACGGACAGGGTAGCAATCAGCCCCAGCATTTT | CASSDGQGSNQPQHF
- | TRBJ2-1 | - | TRBV7-3 | TGTGCCAGCAGCCCCCGGCCCGCGGCTGAGCAGTTCTTC | CASSPRPAAEQFF
TRBD1 | TRBJ1-2 | - | TRBV11-3 | TGTGCCAGCAGCGGACGGGACAGGGCCATATATGGCTACACCTTC | CASSGRDRAIYGYTF
- | TRBJ2-7 | - | TRBV6-1 | TGTGCCAGCAGTGAATTGGGGGAGCAGTACTTC | CASSELGEQYF
- | TRBJ1-2 | - | TRBV4-2 | TGTGCCAGCAGCCAAATTCGGGACGGAGATGGCTACACCTTC | CASSQIRDGDGYTF
- | TRBJ2-4 | - | TRBV2 | TGTGCCAGCAGCGCACAGGGTGGCAAAAACATTCAGTACTTC | CASSAQGGKNIQYF
- | TRBJ2-1 | - | TRBV7-9 | TGTGCCAGCAGCTTACTCGGCGGCGAGCAGTTCTTC | CASSLLGGEQFF
TRBD2 | TRBJ2-2 | few | TRBV7-2 | TGTGCCAGCAGTCCCGGGAGGACTAGCCAATCCGGGGAGCTGTTTTTT | CASSPGRTSQSGELFF
- | TRBJ1-1 | - | TRBV6-5 | TGTGCCAGTAGAGGAGCAAACACTGAAGCTTTCTTT | CASRGANTEAFF
- | TRBJ2-7 | - | TRBV6-5 | TGTGCCAGCAGTTACGGGCGGGCCTCCTACGAGCAGTACTTC | CASSYGRASYEQYF
TRBD2 | TRBJ2-1 | - | TRBV13 | TGTGCCAGCAGCTTAGGCGGGAGGGAATCGGATGAGCAGTTCTTC | CASSLGGRESDEQFF